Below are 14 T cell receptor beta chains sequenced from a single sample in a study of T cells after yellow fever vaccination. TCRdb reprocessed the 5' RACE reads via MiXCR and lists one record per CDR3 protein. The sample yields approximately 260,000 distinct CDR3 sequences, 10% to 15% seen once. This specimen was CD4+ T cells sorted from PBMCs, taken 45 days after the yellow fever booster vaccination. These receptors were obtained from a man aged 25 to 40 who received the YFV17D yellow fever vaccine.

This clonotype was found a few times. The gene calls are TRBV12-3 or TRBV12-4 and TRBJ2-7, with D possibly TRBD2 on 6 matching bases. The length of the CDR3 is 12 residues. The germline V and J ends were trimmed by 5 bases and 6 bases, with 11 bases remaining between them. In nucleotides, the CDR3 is TGTGCCAGCAGTCGACTAGTTGGCGAGCAGTACTTC. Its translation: CASSRLVGEQYF.

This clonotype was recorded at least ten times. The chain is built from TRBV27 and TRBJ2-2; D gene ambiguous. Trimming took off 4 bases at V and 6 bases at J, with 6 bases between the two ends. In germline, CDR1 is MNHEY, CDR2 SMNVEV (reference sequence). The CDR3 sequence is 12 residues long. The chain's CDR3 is CASSWRSGELFF. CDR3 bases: TGTGCCAGCAGTTGGCGCTCCGGGGAGCTGTTTTTT.

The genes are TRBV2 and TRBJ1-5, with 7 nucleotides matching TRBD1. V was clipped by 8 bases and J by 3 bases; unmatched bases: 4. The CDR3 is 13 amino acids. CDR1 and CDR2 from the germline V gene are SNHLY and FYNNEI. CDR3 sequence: CASGTDYNQPQHF. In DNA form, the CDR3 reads TGTGCCAGCGGGACAGACTACAATCAGCCCCAGCATTTT.

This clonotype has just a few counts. CDR3 coding DNA: TGCAGTGCTAGACAGGGCTATGGCTACACCTTC. Its protein product is CSARQGYGYTF. The chain has TRBV20-1 and TRBJ1-2; a weak D match, TRBD1 (5 bases). Germline CDR1 is DFQATT and CDR2 is SNEGSKA (reference sequence). CDR3 length: 11 amino acids. Trimming stripped 2 bases from V and 4 bases from J, with 5 bases between.

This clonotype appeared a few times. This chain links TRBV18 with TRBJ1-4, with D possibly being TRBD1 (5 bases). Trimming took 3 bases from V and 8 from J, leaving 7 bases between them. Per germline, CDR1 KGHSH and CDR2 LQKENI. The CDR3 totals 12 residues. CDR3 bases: TGTGCCAGCTCACCGGGGCACGAAAAACTGTTTTTT. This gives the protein CASSPGHEKLFF.

Written as DNA, the CDR3 is TGCAGTGCCGGGACAGAACCCTACGAGCAGTACTTC. It is translated as CSAGTEPYEQYF. V usage is TRBV29-1 and J usage is TRBJ2-7; TRBD1 matches 7 bases. The length of the CDR3 is 12 residues. Germline V gene data show CDR1 as SQVTM and CDR2 as ANQGSEA.

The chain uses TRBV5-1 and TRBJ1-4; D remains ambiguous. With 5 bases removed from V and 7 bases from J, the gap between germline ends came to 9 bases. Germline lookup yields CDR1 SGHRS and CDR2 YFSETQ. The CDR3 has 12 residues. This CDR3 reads CASRMTGEKLFF. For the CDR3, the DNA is TGCGCCAGCAGAATGACGGGTGAAAAACTGTTTTTT.

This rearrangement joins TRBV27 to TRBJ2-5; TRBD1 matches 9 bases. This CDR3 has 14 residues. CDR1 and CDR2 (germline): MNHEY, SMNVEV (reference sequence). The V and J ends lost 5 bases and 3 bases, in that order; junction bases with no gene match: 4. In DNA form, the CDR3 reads TGTGCCAGCAGTCAATGGACAGGGGAAGAGACCCAGTACTTC. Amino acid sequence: CASSQWTGEETQYF.

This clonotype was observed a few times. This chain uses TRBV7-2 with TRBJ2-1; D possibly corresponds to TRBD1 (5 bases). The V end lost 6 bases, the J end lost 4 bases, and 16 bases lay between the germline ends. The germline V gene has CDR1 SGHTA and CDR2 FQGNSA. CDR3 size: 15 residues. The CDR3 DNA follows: TGTGCCAGCAGAGTCGGACAAGGTCCTTACAATGAGCAGTTCTTC. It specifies CASRVGQGPYNEQFF.

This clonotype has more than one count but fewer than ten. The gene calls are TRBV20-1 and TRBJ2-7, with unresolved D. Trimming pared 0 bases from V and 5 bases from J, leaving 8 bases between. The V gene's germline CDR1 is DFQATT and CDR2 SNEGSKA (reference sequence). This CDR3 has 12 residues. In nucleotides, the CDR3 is TGCAGTGCTAGAGAAGGTCCCCACGAGCAGTACTTC. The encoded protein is CSAREGPHEQYF.

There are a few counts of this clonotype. The CDR3 here is CSAGPSAGGSTDTQYF. CDR3 sequence (DNA): TGCAGTGCTGGCCCTTCAGCGGGAGGGAGCACAGATACGCAGTATTTT. The chain uses TRBV20-1 and TRBJ2-3, with 10 nucleotides matching TRBD2. V lost 5 bases, J lost 0 bases, and 8 bases stayed unmatched. Germline loops: CDR1 DFQATT, CDR2 SNEGSKA (reference sequence). The CDR3 runs to 16 residues.

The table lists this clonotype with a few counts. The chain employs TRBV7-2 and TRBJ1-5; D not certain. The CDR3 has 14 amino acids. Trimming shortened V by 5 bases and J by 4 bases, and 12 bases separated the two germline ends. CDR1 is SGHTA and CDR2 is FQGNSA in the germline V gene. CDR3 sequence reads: CASSPLSLNQPQHF. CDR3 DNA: TGTGCCAGCAGCCCCTTGAGCCTAAATCAGCCCCAGCATTTT.

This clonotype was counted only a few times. This CDR3 is CASSAGPDEQFF. The CDR3 region has the DNA TGTGCCAGCAGCGCGGGACCCGATGAGCAGTTCTTC. This chain links TRBV9 with TRBJ2-1; D might be TRBD1 or TRBD2, each matching 5 bases. The V end was cut by 3 bases, the J end by 8 bases, with 9 bases between. Germline CDR1 SGDLS, CDR2 YYNGEE. The CDR3 is made up of 12 amino acids.

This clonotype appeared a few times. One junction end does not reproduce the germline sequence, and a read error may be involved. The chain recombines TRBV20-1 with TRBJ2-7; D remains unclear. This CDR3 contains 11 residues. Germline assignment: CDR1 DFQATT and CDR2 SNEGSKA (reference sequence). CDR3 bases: TGCAGTGCTGGAGACGGCTACGAGCAGTACTTC. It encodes CSAGDGYEQYF.